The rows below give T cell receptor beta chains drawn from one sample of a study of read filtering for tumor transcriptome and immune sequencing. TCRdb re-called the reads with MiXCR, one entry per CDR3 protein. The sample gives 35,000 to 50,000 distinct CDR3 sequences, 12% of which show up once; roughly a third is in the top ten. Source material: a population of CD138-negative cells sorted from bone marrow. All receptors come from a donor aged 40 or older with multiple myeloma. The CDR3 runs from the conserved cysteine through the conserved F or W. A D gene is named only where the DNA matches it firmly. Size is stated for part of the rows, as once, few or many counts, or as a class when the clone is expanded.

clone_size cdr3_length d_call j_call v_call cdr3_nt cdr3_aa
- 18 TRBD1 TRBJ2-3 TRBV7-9 TGTGCCAGCAGCTTTCCACCCGGGGACAGGACACTCTCAGATACGCAGTATTTT CASSFPPGDRTLSDTQYF
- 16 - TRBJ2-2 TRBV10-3 TGTGCCATCAGTGATGGGGACGGATCCAAGACCGGGGAGCTGTTTTTT CAISDGDGSKTGELFF
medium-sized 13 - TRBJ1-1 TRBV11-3 TGTGCCAGCAGCTTAACCACAGGGACTGAAGCTTTCTTT CASSLTTGTEAFF
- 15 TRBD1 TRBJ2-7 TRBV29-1 TGCAGCGTTGAAGATCGACAGGGGGTCTCCCACGAGCAGTACTTC CSVEDRQGVSHEQYF
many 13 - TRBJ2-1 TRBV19 TGTGCCACCCTTGACAGAGTCTACAATGAGCAGTTCTTC CATLDRVYNEQFF
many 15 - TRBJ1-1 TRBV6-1 TGTGCCAGCAGTGAAGCGGGGGGGAAGAACACTGAAGCTTTCTTT CASSEAGGKNTEAFF
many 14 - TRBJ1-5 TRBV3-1 TGTGCCAGCAGCCAAGCGTCGGGCGATCAGCCCCAGCATTTT CASSQASGDQPQHF
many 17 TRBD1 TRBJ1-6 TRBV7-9 TGTGCCAGCAGCTTCGGGGACAGGCGGAAGATCAATTCACCCCTCCACTTT CASSFGDRRKINSPLHF
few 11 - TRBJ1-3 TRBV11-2 TGTGCCAGCAGCCGAGGAAACACCATATATTTT CASSRGNTIYF
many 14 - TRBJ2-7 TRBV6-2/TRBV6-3 TGTGCCAGCAGTTACCCCCCCGGCTACTACGAGCAGTACTTC CASSYPPGYYEQYF
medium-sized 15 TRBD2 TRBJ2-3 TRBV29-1 TGCAGCGTTCCCCTTAGAGCGGGATTTACAGATACGCAGTATTTT CSVPLRAGFTDTQYF
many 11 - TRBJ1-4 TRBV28 TGTGCCAGCAGTTTGGGTTTACAACTGTTTTTT CASSLGLQLFF
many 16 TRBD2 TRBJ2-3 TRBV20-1 TGCAGTGCTAGAGGTCTAGCGGGGGGGAGGGGCGATACGCAGTATTTT CSARGLAGGRGDTQYF
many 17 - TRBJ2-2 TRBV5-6 TGTGCCAGCAGCCTCCTCGGGGAGGCCGCGAACACCGGGGAGCTGTTTTTT CASSLLGEAANTGELFF